The entry below gives a single T cell receptor (beta chain) sequence along with its context. The assay was immunoSEQ multiplex PCR, and TCRdb's table has in-frame clones only and misses some. Altogether millions of clones are present, approximately 95% being singletons, with the ten largest covering more than 0.95%. CD8 cells classed as naive were CD45RO-negative and positively selected for CCR7, excluding terminally differentiated effector memory CD45RA+ cells. The CDR3 is 16 amino acids. The V end lost 5 bases, the J end lost 4 bases, and 20 bases lay between the germline ends. CDR1 and CDR2 (germline): MDHEN, SYDVKM. This entry is derived from a study of shared clonotypes between healthy human individuals.

The chain uses TRBV28 and TRBJ2-5, with D perhaps matching TRBD1 (7 bases). The sequenced material came from naive CD8+ T cells sorted from blood. This clonotype was sampled from a man aged 18 to 30 in good health. CDR3 coding DNA: TGTGCCAGCAGTCCCGTCCAGGGGGGCGCAGGAGAGACCCAGTACTTC. Translated, it gives CASSPVQGGAGETQYF.